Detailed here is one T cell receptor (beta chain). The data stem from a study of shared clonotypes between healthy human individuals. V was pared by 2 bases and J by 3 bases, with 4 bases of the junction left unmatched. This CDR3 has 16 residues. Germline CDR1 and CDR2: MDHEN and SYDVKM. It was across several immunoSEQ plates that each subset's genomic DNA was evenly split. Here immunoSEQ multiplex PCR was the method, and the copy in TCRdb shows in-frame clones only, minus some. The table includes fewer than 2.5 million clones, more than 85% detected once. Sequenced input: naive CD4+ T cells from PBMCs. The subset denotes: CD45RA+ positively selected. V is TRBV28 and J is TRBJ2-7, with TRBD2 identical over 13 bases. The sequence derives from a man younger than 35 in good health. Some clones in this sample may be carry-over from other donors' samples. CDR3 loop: CASSLHGLAGDYEQYF. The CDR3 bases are TGTGCCAGCAGTTTACACGGACTAGCGGGAGACTACGAGCAGTACTTC.